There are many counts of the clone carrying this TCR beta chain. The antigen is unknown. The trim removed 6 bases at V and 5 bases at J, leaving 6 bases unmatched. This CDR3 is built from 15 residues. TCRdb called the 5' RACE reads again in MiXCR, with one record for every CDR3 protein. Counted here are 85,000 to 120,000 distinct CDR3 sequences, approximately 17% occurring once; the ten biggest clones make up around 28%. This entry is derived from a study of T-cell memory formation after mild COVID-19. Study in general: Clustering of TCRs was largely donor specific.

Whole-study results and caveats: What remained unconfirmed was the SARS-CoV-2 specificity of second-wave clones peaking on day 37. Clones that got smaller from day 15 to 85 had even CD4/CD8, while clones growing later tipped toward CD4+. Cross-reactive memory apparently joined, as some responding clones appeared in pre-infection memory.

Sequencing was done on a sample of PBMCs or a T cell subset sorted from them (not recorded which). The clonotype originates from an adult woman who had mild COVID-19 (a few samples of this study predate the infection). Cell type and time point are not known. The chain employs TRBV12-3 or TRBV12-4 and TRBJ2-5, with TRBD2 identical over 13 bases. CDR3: CASSHRTSGGETQYF. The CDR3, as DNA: TGTGCCAGCAGCCACAGGACTAGCGGGGGTGAGACCCAGTACTTC.